Listed here is a single T cell receptor (beta chain). As yet, its antigen is unknown. Prepared TCR beta cDNA libraries contained unique molecular identifiers. From the PCR reads, TCRdb called clonotypes with MiXCR, one entry per CDR3 protein. The sample carries approximately 440,000 distinct CDR3 sequences, under 55% recorded once. Germline V gene lookup returns CDR1 SGHRS and CDR2 YFSETQ. This CDR3 has 14 residues. V lost 0 bases and J 4 bases, leaving 10 bases between the germline ends. The sample belongs to a study of post-analysis software for immune sequencing data. Findings of the study overall: Batch-mates among the samples co-clustered strongly by F measure. The five TRBV segments detected at higher frequency in patients than in controls included TRBV5-6, TRBV5-1 and TRBV20-1.

Sequenced: blood. The chain is built from TRBV5-1 and TRBJ1-2, with a tentative D call TRBD1 (5 bases). This sequence was found in a girl between 10 and 17 years old with multiple sclerosis. CDR3 sequence (DNA): TGCGCCAGCAGCTTGGAGGGGACCCTCTATGGCTACACCTTC. As protein: CASSLEGTLYGYTF.